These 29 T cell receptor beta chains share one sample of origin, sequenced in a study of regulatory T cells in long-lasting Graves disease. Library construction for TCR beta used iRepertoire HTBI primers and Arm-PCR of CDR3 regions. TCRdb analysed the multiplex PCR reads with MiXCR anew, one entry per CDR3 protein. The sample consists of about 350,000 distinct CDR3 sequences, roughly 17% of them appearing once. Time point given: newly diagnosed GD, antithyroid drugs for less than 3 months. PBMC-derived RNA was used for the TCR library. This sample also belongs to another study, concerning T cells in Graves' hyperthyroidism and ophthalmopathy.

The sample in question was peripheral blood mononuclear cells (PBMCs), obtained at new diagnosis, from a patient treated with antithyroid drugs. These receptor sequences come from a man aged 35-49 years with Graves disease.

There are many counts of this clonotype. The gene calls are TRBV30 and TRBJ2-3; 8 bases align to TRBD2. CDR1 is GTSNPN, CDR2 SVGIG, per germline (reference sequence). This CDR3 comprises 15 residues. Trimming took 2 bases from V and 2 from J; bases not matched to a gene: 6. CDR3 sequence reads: CAWSIGGADTDTQYF. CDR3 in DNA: TGTGCCTGGAGTATCGGGGGGGCTGACACAGATACGCAGTATTTT.

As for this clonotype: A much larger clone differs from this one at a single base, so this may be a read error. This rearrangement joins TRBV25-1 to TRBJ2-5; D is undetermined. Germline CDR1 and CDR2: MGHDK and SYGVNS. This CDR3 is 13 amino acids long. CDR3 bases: TGTGCCGGCAGTGAAGACCTTCGGGAGACCCAGTACTTC. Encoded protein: CAGSEDLRETQYF. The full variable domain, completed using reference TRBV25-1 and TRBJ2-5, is EADIYQTPRYLVIGTGKKITLECSQTMGHDKMYWYQQDPGMELHLIHYSYGVNSTEKGDLSSESTVSRIRTEHFPLTLESARPSHTSQYLCAGSEDLRETQYFGPGTRLLVL.

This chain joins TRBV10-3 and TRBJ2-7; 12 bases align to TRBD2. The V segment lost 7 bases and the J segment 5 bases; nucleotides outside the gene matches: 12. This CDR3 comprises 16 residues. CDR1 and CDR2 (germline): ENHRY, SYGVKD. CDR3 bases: TGTGCCATCAAGAGAACTCTAGCGGGGGGGCCCAACGAGCAGTACTTC. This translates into CAIKRTLAGGPNEQYF.

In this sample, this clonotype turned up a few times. CDR3 amino acids: CASRPSGGAGEQFF. The CDR3 DNA follows: TGCGCCAGCAGGCCTAGCGGGGGGGCAGGTGAGCAGTTCTTC. The rearrangement joins TRBV5-1 to TRBJ2-1; 12 positions match TRBD2. Per germline, CDR1 SGHRS and CDR2 YFSETQ. The J segment lost 9 bases and the V segment lost 5 bases, leaving 6 bases of the junction unmatched. The CDR3 is 14 residues long.

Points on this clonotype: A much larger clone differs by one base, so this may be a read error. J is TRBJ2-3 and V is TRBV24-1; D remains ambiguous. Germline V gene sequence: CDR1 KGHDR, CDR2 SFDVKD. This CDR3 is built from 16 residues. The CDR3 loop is CATGDLSGLGTDTQYF. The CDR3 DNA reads TGTGCCACCGGTGATCTTTCCGGGCTAGGAACAGATACGCAGTATTTT.

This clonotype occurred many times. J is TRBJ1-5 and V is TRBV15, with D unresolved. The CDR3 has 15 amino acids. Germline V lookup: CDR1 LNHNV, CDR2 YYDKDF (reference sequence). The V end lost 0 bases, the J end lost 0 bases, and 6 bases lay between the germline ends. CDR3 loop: CATSRDRHSNQPQHF. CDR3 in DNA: TGTGCCACCAGCAGAGACAGACATAGCAATCAGCCCCAGCATTTT.

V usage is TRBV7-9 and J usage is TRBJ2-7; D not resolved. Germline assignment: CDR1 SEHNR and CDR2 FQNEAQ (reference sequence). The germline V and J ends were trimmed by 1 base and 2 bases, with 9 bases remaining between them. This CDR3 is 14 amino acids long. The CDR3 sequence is CASSLGAATYEQYF. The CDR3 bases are TGTGCCAGCAGCTTAGGGGCAGCAACCTACGAGCAGTACTTC.

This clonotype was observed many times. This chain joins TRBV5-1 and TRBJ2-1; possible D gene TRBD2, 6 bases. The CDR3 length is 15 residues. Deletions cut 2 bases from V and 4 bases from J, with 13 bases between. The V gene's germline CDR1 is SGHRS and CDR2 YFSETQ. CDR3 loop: CASSLQPGLYNEQFF. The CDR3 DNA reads TGCGCCAGCAGCTTACAGCCGGGACTGTACAATGAGCAGTTCTTC.

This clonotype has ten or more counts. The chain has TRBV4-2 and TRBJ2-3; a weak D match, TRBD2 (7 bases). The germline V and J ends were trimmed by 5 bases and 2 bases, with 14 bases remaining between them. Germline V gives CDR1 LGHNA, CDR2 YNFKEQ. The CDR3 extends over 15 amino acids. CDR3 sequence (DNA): TGTGCCAGCAGCAATAAGGGGGGGACCACAGATACGCAGTATTTT. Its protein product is CASSNKGGTTDTQYF.

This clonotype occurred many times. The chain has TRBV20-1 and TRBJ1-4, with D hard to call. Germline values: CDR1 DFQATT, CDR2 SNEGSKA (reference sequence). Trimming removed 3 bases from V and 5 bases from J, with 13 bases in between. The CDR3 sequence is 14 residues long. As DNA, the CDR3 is TGCAGTGCTAGGTCCCGGGCCTCAAATGAAAAACTGTTTTTT. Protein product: CSARSRASNEKLFF.

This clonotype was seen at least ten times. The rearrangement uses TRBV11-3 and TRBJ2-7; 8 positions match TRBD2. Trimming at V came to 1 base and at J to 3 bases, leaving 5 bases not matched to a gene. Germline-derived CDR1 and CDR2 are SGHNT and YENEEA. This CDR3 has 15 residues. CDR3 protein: CASSLGSGEYYEQYF. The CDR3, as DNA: TGTGCCAGCAGCTTAGGTAGCGGGGAGTACTACGAGCAGTACTTC.

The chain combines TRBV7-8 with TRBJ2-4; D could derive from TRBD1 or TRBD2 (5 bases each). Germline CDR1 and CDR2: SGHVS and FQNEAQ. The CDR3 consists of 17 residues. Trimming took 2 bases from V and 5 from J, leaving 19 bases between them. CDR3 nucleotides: TGTGCCAGCAGCTTATCGCGCGGCAGGGACGGCCAAAACATTCAGTACTTC. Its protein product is CASSLSRGRDGQNIQYF.

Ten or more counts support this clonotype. This CDR3 reads CAISSSGSSYEQYF. The CDR3 DNA sequence: TGTGCCATCAGTTCGTCAGGATCATCCTACGAGCAGTACTTC. The chain has TRBV10-3 and TRBJ2-7; D not certain. In germline, CDR1 is ENHRY, CDR2 SYGVKD. This CDR3 has 14 residues. V lost 5 bases, J lost 1 base, and 12 bases lay in between.

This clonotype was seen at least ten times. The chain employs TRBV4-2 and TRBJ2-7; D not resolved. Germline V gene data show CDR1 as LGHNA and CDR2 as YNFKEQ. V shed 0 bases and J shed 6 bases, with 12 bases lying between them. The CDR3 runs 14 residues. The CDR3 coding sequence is TGTGCCAGCAGCCAAGATAGAACATCGGGCGAGCAGTACTTC. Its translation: CASSQDRTSGEQYF.

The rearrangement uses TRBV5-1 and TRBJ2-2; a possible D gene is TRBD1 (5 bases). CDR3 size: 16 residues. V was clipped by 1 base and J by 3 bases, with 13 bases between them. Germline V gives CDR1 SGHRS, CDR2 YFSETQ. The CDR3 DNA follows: TGCGCCAGCAGCTTGCTAGGCCAGGGATACACCGGGGAGCTGTTTTTT. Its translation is CASSLLGQGYTGELFF. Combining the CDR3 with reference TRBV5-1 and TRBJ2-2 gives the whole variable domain KAGVTQTPRYLIKTRGQQVTLSCSPISGHRSVSWYQQTPGQGLQFLFEYFSETQRNKGNFPGRFSGRQFSNSRSEMNVSTLELGDSALYLCASSLLGQGYTGELFFGEGSRLTVL.

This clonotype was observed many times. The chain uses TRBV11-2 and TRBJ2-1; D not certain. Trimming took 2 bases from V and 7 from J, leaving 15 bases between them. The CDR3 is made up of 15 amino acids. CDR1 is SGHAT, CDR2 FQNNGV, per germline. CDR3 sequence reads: CASSLFQRLFNEQFF. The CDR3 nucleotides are TGTGCCAGCAGCTTATTTCAACGGCTCTTTAATGAGCAGTTCTTC.

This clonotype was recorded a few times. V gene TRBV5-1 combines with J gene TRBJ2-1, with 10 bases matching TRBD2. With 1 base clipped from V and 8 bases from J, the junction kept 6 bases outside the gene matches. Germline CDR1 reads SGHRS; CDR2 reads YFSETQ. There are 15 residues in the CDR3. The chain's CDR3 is CASSLLLAGGDEQFF. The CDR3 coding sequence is TGCGCCAGCAGCTTGCTTTTAGCGGGGGGAGATGAGCAGTTCTTC.

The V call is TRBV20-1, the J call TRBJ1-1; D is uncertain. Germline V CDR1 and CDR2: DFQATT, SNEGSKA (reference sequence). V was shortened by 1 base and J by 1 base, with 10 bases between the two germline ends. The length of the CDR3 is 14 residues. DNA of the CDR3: TGCAGTGCTAGAGTTGTGGTAACGAACACTGAAGCTTTCTTT. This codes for CSARVVVTNTEAFF.

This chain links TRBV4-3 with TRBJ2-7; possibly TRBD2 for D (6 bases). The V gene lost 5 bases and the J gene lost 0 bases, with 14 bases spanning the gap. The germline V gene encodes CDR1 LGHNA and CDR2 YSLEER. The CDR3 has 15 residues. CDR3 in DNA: TGCGCCAGCAGCATGGGCCCGGGAGACTCCTACGAGCAGTACTTC. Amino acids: CASSMGPGDSYEQYF.

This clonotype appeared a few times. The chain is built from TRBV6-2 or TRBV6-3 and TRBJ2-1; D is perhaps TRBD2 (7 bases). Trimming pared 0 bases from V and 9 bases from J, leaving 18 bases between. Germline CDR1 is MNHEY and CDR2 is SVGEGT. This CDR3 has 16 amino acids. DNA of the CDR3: TGTGCCAGCAGTTACTCTCGGAGGGGGGGCCAGTTTGAGCAGTTCTTC. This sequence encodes CASSYSRRGGQFEQFF.

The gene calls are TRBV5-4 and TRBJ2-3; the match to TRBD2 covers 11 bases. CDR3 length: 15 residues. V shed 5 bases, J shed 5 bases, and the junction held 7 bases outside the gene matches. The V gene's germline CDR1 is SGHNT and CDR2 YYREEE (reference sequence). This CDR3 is CASRIAGGRLDTQYF. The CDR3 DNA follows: TGTGCCAGCAGAATAGCGGGGGGGCGACTAGATACGCAGTATTTT.

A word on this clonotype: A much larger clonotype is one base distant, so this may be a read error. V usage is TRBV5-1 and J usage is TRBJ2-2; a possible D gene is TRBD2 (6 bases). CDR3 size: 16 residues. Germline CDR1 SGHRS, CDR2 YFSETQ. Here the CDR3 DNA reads TGCGCCGGCAGCGTTGGCGGGACGCTAACCACCGGGGAGCTGTTTTTT. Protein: CAGSVGGTLTTGELFF.

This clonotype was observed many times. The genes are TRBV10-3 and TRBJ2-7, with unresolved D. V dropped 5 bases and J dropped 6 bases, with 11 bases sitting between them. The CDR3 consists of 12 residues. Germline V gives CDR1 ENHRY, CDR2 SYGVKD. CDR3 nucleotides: TGTGCCATCAGTAGTAGTAGCTCCGAGCAGTACTTC. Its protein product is CAISSSSSEQYF.

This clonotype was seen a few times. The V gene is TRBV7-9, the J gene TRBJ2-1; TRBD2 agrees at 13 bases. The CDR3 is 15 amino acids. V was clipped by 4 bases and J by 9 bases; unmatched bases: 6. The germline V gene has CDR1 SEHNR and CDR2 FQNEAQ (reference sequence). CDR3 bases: TGTGCCAGCAGCTCGGGACTAGCGGGGTTGGCTGAGCAGTTCTTC. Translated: CASSSGLAGLAEQFF. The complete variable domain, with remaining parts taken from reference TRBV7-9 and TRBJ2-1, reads DTGVSQNPRHKITKRGQNVTFRCDPISEHNRLYWYRQTLGQGPEFLTYFQNEAQLEKSRLLSDRFSAERPKGSFSTLEIQRTEQGDSAMYLCASSSGLAGLAEQFFGPGTRLTVL.

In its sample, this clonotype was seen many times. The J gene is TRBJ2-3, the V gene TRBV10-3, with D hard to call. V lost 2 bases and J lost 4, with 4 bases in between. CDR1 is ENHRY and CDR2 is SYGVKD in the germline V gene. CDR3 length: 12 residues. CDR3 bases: TGTGCCATCAGTGAGAACGCAGATACGCAGTATTTT. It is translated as CAISENADTQYF.

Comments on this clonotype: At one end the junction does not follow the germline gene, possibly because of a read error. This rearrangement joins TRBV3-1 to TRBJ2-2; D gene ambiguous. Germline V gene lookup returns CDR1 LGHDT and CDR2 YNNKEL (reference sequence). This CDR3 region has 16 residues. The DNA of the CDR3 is TGTGCCAGCAGCCAAGAGGACGCGGCGAACACCGGAGAGCTGTTTTTT. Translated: CASSQEDAANTGELFF.

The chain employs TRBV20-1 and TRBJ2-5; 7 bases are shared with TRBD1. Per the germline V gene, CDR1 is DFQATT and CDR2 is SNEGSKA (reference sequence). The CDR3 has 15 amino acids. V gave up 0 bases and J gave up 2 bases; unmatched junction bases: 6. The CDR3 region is CSAREGQKGQETQYF. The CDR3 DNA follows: TGCAGTGCTAGAGAGGGACAGAAGGGGCAAGAGACCCAGTACTTC.

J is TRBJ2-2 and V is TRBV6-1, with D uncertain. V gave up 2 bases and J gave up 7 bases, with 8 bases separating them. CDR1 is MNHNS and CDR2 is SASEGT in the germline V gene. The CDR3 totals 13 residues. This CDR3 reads CASSEFRDGELFF. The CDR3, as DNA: TGTGCCAGCAGTGAATTTAGGGACGGGGAGCTGTTTTTT.

Here the CDR3 reads CASSQGGVAGPQHF. CDR3 nucleotide sequence: TGCGCCAGCAGCCAAGGAGGGGTTGCGGGGCCCCAGCATTTT. This chain links TRBV4-1 with TRBJ1-5; tentative D call: TRBD1 (5 bases). Germline lookup yields CDR1 MGHRA and CDR2 YSYEKL. V was shortened by 1 base and J by 9 bases, with 13 bases between the two germline ends. The CDR3 has 14 amino acids.